A single sample is the source of the 24 T cell receptor beta chains below, sequenced in a study of control samples from healthy donors and cancer patients. Generated by immunoSEQ multiplex PCR, the TCRdb table keeps only in-frame clones and is missing some. The data contain under 200,000 clones, around 92% of them seen just once; the ten biggest clones take up approximately 1.4%. The sample consisted of blood. Every receptor here comes from a woman between 25 and 40 years old in good health.

The rearrangement links TRBV11-3 to TRBJ2-1; a weak D match, TRBD2 (6 bases). Germline CDR1 is SGHNT and CDR2 is YENEEA. Trimming took off 4 bases at V and 3 bases at J, with 19 bases between the two ends. This CDR3 is 17 amino acids long. The CDR3 sequence is CASSSPWVADNYNEQFF. DNA of the CDR3: TGTGCCAGCAGCTCCCCCTGGGTAGCGGATAACTACAATGAGCAGTTCTTC. Drawing the rest from reference TRBV11-3 and TRBJ2-1, the complete variable domain is EAGVVQSPRYKIIEKKQPVAFWCNPISGHNTLYWYLQNLGQGPELLIRYENEEAVDDSQLPKDRFSAERLKGVDSTLKIQPAELGDSAVYLCASSSPWVADNYNEQFFGPGTRLTVL.

This clone occurred once. V usage is TRBV15 and J usage is TRBJ2-2, with 11 bases that match TRBD2. V shed 3 bases and J 4 bases; nucleotides not matched to a gene: 7. The length of the CDR3 is 17 residues. CDR1 and CDR2 (germline): LNHNV, YYDKDF (reference sequence). Written as DNA, the CDR3 is TGTGCCACCAGCAGGGATACTCTAGCGGGGGGCACCGGGGAGCTGTTTTTT. Translation gives CATSRDTLAGGTGELFF.

The V call is TRBV7-8, the J call TRBJ2-1; D is perhaps TRBD2 (6 bases). Germline CDR1 is SGHVS and CDR2 is FQNEAQ. The CDR3 is 13 amino acids. Trimming took off 5 bases at V and 10 bases at J, with 15 bases between the two ends. The CDR3 sequence: CASSPRLVREQFF. DNA for the CDR3: TGTGCCAGCAGCCCGAGACTAGTAAGGGAGCAGTTCTTC. Looking up the rest from reference TRBV7-8 and TRBJ2-1 gives the full variable domain: GAGVSQSPRYKVAKRGQDVALRCDPISGHVSLFWYQQALGQGPEFLTYFQNEAQLDKSGLPSDRFFAERPEGSVSTLKIQRTQQEDSAVYLCASSPRLVREQFFGPGTRLTVL.

J is TRBJ2-3 and V is TRBV10-3; D is unclear. Germline-derived CDR1 and CDR2 are ENHRY and SYGVKD. This CDR3 is 14 amino acids long. The V end was cut by 5 bases, the J end by 0 bases, with 9 bases between. For the CDR3, the DNA is TGTGCCATCAGTCCGGATGCTAGCACAGATACGCAGTATTTT. Its protein is CAISPDASTDTQYF.

This rearrangement joins TRBV11-2 to TRBJ2-5; either TRBD1 or TRBD2 may supply D (5 bases each). The germline gives CDR1 SGHAT, CDR2 FQNNGV. V dropped 0 bases and J dropped 5 bases, with 10 bases sitting between them. This CDR3 spans 14 amino acids. The CDR3 bases are TGTGCCAGCAGCTTAGAACGGGGCCGGGAGACCCAGTACTTC. Translated, it gives CASSLERGRETQYF.

This clone has a single count. The J gene is TRBJ2-5, the V gene TRBV2; D unclear. CDR1 SNHLY and CDR2 FYNNEI come from the germline V gene. V was pared by 4 bases and J by 5 bases, with 5 bases between. The CDR3 consists of 11 residues. Written as DNA, the CDR3 is TGTGCCAGCAGTGTCGCGGAGACCCAGTACTTC. Its protein product is CASSVAETQYF. Drawing the rest from reference TRBV2 and TRBJ2-5, the complete variable domain is EPEVTQTPSHQVTQMGQEVILRCVPISNHLYFYWYRQILGQKVEFLVSFYNNEISEKSEIFDDQFSVERPDGSNFTLKIRSTKLEDSAMYFCASSVAETQYFGPGTRLLVL.

The J gene is TRBJ2-4, the V gene TRBV5-8, with unresolved D. Germline CDR1 is SGHTS and CDR2 is YDEGEE. The CDR3 sequence is 12 residues long. V dropped 1 base and J dropped 3 bases, with 2 bases sitting between them. The CDR3 bases are TGTGCCAGCAGCTTGAACAAAAACATTCAGTACTTC. It specifies CASSLNKNIQYF.

The V and J genes are TRBV5-1 and TRBJ1-3, with 8 bases fitting TRBD1. Trimming at V came to 4 bases and at J to 2 bases, leaving 5 bases not matched to a gene. The germline V gene encodes CDR1 SGHRS and CDR2 YFSETQ. The CDR3 runs 15 residues. This CDR3 is CASSATGEPGNTIYF. DNA for the CDR3: TGCGCCAGCAGCGCGACAGGGGAACCTGGAAACACCATATATTTT.

The CDR3, as DNA: TGCGCCAGCAGCTTCGGGACAGGGGGCGACTATGGCTACACCTTC. Amino acid sequence: CASSFGTGGDYGYTF. This chain links TRBV5-1 with TRBJ1-2; 12 bases fit TRBD1. The germline V gene encodes CDR1 SGHRS and CDR2 YFSETQ. There are 15 residues in the CDR3. Trimming took 2 bases from V and 3 from J; bases not matched to a gene: 2.

The J gene is TRBJ1-1, the V gene TRBV6-1, with D unresolved. Germline V lookup: CDR1 MNHNS, CDR2 SASEGT. V was clipped by 0 bases and J by 8 bases, with 10 bases between them. CDR3 length: 13 residues. For the CDR3, the DNA is TGTGCCAGCAGTGAAGCCCAAGACCGGGAAGCTTTCTTT. Translated: CASSEAQDREAFF.

This chain links TRBV10-3 with TRBJ2-3; 8 bases fit TRBD1. After removal of 7 bases from V and 1 base from J, the junction contained 4 bases not matched to a gene. The CDR3 runs 14 residues. Germline V gene lookup returns CDR1 ENHRY and CDR2 SYGVKD. The CDR3: CAITRQGRTDTQYF. The CDR3 DNA sequence: TGTGCCATCACCCGACAGGGGCGCACAGATACGCAGTATTTT.

This chain connects TRBV19 to TRBJ2-7; D is perhaps TRBD2 (5 bases). V was pared by 3 bases and J by 0 bases, with 9 bases between. The length of the CDR3 is 14 residues. The germline CDR1 and CDR2 sequences are LNHDA and SQIVND (reference sequence). The CDR3 DNA is TGTGCCAGTAGTATCGAGCGGATCTCCTACGAGCAGTACTTC. Translating it yields CASSIERISYEQYF.

The chain uses TRBV4-1 and TRBJ2-1, with 8 nucleotides matching TRBD1. In germline, CDR1 is MGHRA, CDR2 YSYEKL. The CDR3 spans 15 residues. The ends lost 6 bases at V and 4 bases at J; junction bases unmatched: 8. CDR3 coding DNA: TGCGCCAGCAGGAGTATACAGGGGGAGTACAATGAGCAGTTCTTC. This translates into CASRSIQGEYNEQFF.

This clone was counted once. The genes are TRBV19 and TRBJ1-6; D might be TRBD1 (6 bases). Germline CDR1 is LNHDA and CDR2 is SQIVND (reference sequence). V lost 3 bases to trimming and J lost 7 bases, with 13 bases between them. This CDR3 region has 15 residues. CDR3 nucleotide sequence: TGTGCCAGTAGTATCGGGGGCCTTAAGAATTCACCCCTCCACTTT. It codes for CASSIGGLKNSPLHF.

The chain links TRBV4-2 to TRBJ2-1; 10 bases agree with TRBD2. From germline, CDR1 is LGHNA and CDR2 YNFKEQ. There are 16 residues in the CDR3. J gave up 4 bases and V 3 bases, and 6 bases lay outside the gene matches. CDR3 protein: CASSQIAGGGYNEQFF. Here the CDR3 DNA reads TGTGCCAGCAGCCAGATAGCGGGGGGTGGTTACAATGAGCAGTTCTTC.

About this clone itself: Other DNA sequences of this sample code for an identical CDR3. The gene calls are TRBV3-1 (or the pseudogene TRBV3-2) and TRBJ1-2; 7 bases match TRBD1. This CDR3 is 13 amino acids long. Germline loops: CDR1 LGHDT, CDR2 YNNKEL (reference sequence). With 2 bases clipped from V and 4 bases from J, the junction kept 1 base outside the gene matches. The CDR3: CASSQNRGYGYTF. The DNA for the CDR3 is TGTGCCAGCAGCCAAAACAGGGGCTATGGCTACACCTTC.

This clone was observed once. The chain uses TRBV29-1 and TRBJ2-2; TRBD2 agrees at 13 bases. CDR1 and CDR2 (germline): SQVTM, ANQGSEA. Trimming removed 6 bases from V and 4 bases from J; junction bases left unmatched: 2. The CDR3 runs to 14 residues. The CDR3 DNA reads as TGCAGCGTACTAGCGGGAGGGGGCACCGGGGAGCTGTTTTTT. Translation gives CSVLAGGGTGELFF.

This clone was seen once. The rearrangement links TRBV10-1 to TRBJ1-6, with TRBD1 as a possible D gene (6 bases). CDR1 is WNHNN and CDR2 is SYGVQD in the germline V gene (reference sequence). The V gene lost 4 bases and the J gene lost 7 bases, with 11 bases spanning the gap. The CDR3 is 14 residues long. The CDR3 nucleotides read TGCGCCAGCAGTGGGAGCAGGGGAAATTCACCCCTCCACTTT. As protein: CASSGSRGNSPLHF.

The chain recombines TRBV7-3 with TRBJ2-2, with 7 bases aligning to TRBD2. Germline V CDR1 and CDR2: SGHTA, FQGTGA. The CDR3 totals 14 residues. V gave up 5 bases and J gave up 1 base; unmatched junction bases: 1. DNA for the CDR3: TGTGCCAGCAGCAAGCGGGAGAACACCGGGGAGCTGTTTTTT. Protein sequence: CASSKRENTGELFF. Full variable domain (outside the CDR3, taken from reference TRBV7-3 and TRBJ2-2): GAGVSQTPSNKVTEKGKYVELRCDPISGHTALYWYRQSLGQGPEFLIYFQGTGAADDSGLPNDRFFAVRPEGSVSTLKIQRTERGDSAVYLCASSKRENTGELFFGEGSRLTVL.

The rearrangement uses TRBV30 and TRBJ2-7; 7 bases are a match to TRBD1. This CDR3 has 14 amino acids. Germline assignment: CDR1 GTSNPN and CDR2 SVGIG (reference sequence). V lost 0 bases to trimming and J lost 2 bases; unmatched junction nucleotides: 4. The CDR3 here is CAWSVGGVAYEQYF. CDR3 DNA sequence: TGTGCCTGGAGTGTAGGGGGCGTAGCCTACGAGCAGTACTTC.

The rearrangement uses TRBV7-2 and TRBJ1-1, with 9 positions matching TRBD1. Germline V gene sequence: CDR1 SGHTA, CDR2 FQGNSA. With V trimmed by 6 bases and J by 4 bases, 3 bases remained unmatched. The CDR3 contains 13 residues. CDR3 DNA: TGTGCCAGCAGTCGGGACAGGGTCACTGAAGCTTTCTTT. Translation gives CASSRDRVTEAFF.

This clone was seen only once. This chain links TRBV7-2 with TRBJ2-7, with 8 bases that match TRBD2. The CDR3 is 16 amino acids. V shed 0 bases, J shed 2 bases, and the junction held 6 bases outside the gene matches. Germline lookup yields CDR1 SGHTA and CDR2 FQGNSA. The CDR3 sequence: CASSLARGLGTYEQYF. CDR3 sequence (DNA): TGTGCCAGCAGCTTAGCGAGGGGACTAGGGACCTACGAGCAGTACTTC.

The chain carries TRBV2 and TRBJ1-5; 8 positions agree with TRBD1. The CDR3 extends over 14 amino acids. Per the germline V gene, CDR1 is SNHLY and CDR2 is FYNNEI. V lost 6 bases, J lost 4 bases, and 5 bases stayed unmatched. CDR3 nucleotides: TGTGCCAGCAGCGGACAGGGTCGGAATCAGCCCCAGCATTTT. Residues: CASSGQGRNQPQHF.

The gene calls are TRBV9 and TRBJ1-5; D possibly corresponds to TRBD1 (6 bases). The V gene lost 4 bases and the J gene lost 1 base, with 12 bases spanning the gap. Germline V gives CDR1 SGDLS, CDR2 YYNGEE. The CDR3 has 15 amino acids. CDR3 coding DNA: TGTGCCAGCAGCCCCTTTACAGGGAGCAATCAGCCCCAGCATTTT. As protein: CASSPFTGSNQPQHF.